This T cell receptor (beta chain) was obtained from a study of cytomegalovirus exposure and HLA in healthy donors. Study-wide points: Later analysis identified some 16,000 TCR beta sequences associated with HLA alleles, using a false discovery rate threshold of 0.05.

In the case of this clone: Its antigen remains unidentified.

This CDR3 region has 14 residues. Trimming left V 4 bases short and J 6 bases short, with 13 bases between. Germline CDR1 SGHRS, CDR2 YFSETQ. The PCR had 60 Vbeta and 13 Jbeta primers. Using immunoSEQ multiplex PCR, the repertoire was profiled, and TCRdb retains in-frame clones only, with some absent. In the table there are about 180,000 clones, about 72% of which are singletons. Sequenced sample: PBMCs. This clonotype was obtained from a human donor in good health. The chain couples TRBV5-1 to TRBJ1-4; possibly TRBD1 for D (5 bases). The CDR3 DNA reads as TGCGCCAGCAGCGCCGACAGTGGGGATGAAAAACTGTTTTTT. It translates to CASSADSGDEKLFF.